Below, 27 T cell receptor beta chains from the same sample are listed, as sequenced in a study of cytomegalovirus exposure and HLA in healthy donors. PCR amplification relied on 60 Vbeta primers (plus 13 Jbeta primers). Sequenced by immunoSEQ multiplex PCR; TCRdb stores in-frame clones only, minus some. Counted here are roughly 120,000 clones, about four fifths occurring once; the ten biggest clones make up roughly 9.2%. Input material: PBMCs. The receptor source for this set is a female donor in good health and CMV-seropositive.

This clone showed up just a few times. Other DNA sequences in the sample encode the same CDR3. The CDR3: CASSVGARETQYF. In DNA, the CDR3 is TGTGCCAGCAGTGTGGGGGCGAGGGAGACCCAGTACTTC. The J gene is TRBJ2-5, the V gene TRBV6-1; D perhaps matches TRBD1 (6 bases). The germline V gene has CDR1 MNHNS and CDR2 SASEGT. V dropped 4 bases and J dropped 5 bases, with 11 bases sitting between them. The length of the CDR3 is 13 residues.

The J gene is TRBJ1-2, the V gene TRBV7-2; maybe TRBD1 (5 bases). The CDR3 has 17 residues. Germline-derived CDR1 and CDR2 are SGHTA and FQGNSA. Trimming cost V 4 bases and J 1 base, with 19 bases left between them. The CDR3 DNA sequence: TGTGCCAGCAGCTCTAGGTGGGAATACAGGAGTAACTATGGCTACACCTTC. Translated: CASSSRWEYRSNYGYTF.

V and J are TRBV28 and TRBJ2-3; tentatively, D is TRBD2 (6 bases). V lost 7 bases and J lost 3, with 14 bases in between. There are 14 residues in the CDR3. CDR1 and CDR2 from the germline V gene are MDHEN and SYDVKM. CDR3 nucleotide sequence: TGTGCCAGCATCCCCGGAGGGTCAACAGATACGCAGTATTTT. Amino acids: CASIPGGSTDTQYF.

This clone is a singleton in its sample. The J gene is TRBJ2-7, the V gene TRBV18; TRBD2 might be the D (5 bases). The V gene's germline CDR1 is KGHSH and CDR2 LQKENI. This CDR3 has 11 amino acids. The V gene lost 5 bases and the J gene lost 3 bases, with 5 bases spanning the gap. CDR3 in amino acids: CASSEGYEQYF. CDR3 bases: TGTGCCAGCTCAGAGGGCTACGAGCAGTACTTC.

V gene TRBV5-8 combines with J gene TRBJ1-5; possibly TRBD1 for D (5 bases). The germline CDR1 and CDR2 sequences are SGHTS and YDEGEE. Trimming took off 1 base at V and 2 bases at J, with 7 bases between the two ends. CDR3 length equals 14 residues. The CDR3 DNA is TGTGCCAGCAGCTTGTTACAGGGCAATCAGCCCCAGCATTTT. Translation gives CASSLLQGNQPQHF.

The chain has TRBV5-1 and TRBJ1-5; tentatively, D is TRBD1 (5 bases). Deletions cut 3 bases from V and 4 bases from J, with 14 bases between. The CDR3 covers 15 residues. Germline-derived CDR1 and CDR2 are SGHRS and YFSETQ. The CDR3 DNA follows: TGCGCCAGCAGCTCGGGACTCGAATCTAATCAGCCCCAGCATTTT. It specifies CASSSGLESNQPQHF.

The chain joins TRBV5-4 to TRBJ2-1; TRBD2 might be the D (7 bases). CDR1 and CDR2 (germline): SGHNT, YYREEE (reference sequence). V gave up 4 bases and J gave up 2 bases, with 13 bases separating them. The CDR3 runs to 15 residues. The DNA of the CDR3 is TGTGCCAGCAGCGTTCCGGGGGGCCCCTACAATGAGCAGTTCTTC. Its protein product is CASSVPGGPYNEQFF.

This clone is a singleton in its sample. V is TRBV18 and J is TRBJ1-5, with D possibly matching TRBD1 (5 bases). This CDR3 is 14 amino acids long. Germline V lookup: CDR1 KGHSH, CDR2 LQKENI. V gave up 6 bases and J gave up 7 bases, with 16 bases separating them. CDR3 DNA: TGTGCCAGCTCGCTAACAGCTTCAGGGCAGCCCCAGCATTTT. Protein: CASSLTASGQPQHF.

The V gene is TRBV28, the J gene TRBJ1-5; tentative D call: TRBD1 (6 bases). Deletions cut 6 bases from V and 0 bases from J, with 9 bases between. CDR1 MDHEN and CDR2 SYDVKM come from the germline V gene. CDR3 length: 14 amino acids. The CDR3 spells CASRGGHSNQPQHF. CDR3 bases: TGTGCCAGCAGGGGGGGGCATAGCAATCAGCCCCAGCATTTT. The full variable domain, in which reference TRBV28 and TRBJ1-5 provide the parts outside the CDR3, is DVKVTQSSRYLVKRTGEKVFLECVQDMDHENMFWYRQDPGLGLRLIYFSYDVKMKEKGDIPEGYSVSREKKERFSLILESASTNQTSMYLCASRGGHSNQPQHFGDGTRLSIL.

The chain recombines TRBV5-1 with TRBJ1-1; no firm D call. CDR1 is SGHRS and CDR2 is YFSETQ in the germline V gene. The CDR3 is made up of 16 amino acids. With 4 bases removed from V and 1 base from J, the gap between germline ends came to 17 bases. CDR3 nucleotides: TGCGCCAGCAGCAACCCCACCACATCAGGGAACACTGAAGCTTTCTTT. Amino acid sequence: CASSNPTTSGNTEAFF.

The gene calls are TRBV5-6 and TRBJ1-1; the D gene is possibly TRBD1 (6 bases). This CDR3 contains 13 residues. Germline V gives CDR1 SGHDT, CDR2 YYEEEE. V shed 3 bases and J shed 7 bases, with 13 bases lying between them. DNA of the CDR3: TGTGCCAGCAGCTCCCTGTACAGGGTTGAAGCTTTCTTT. Amino acid sequence: CASSSLYRVEAFF.

The chain recombines TRBV11-2 with TRBJ2-7, with no clear D. This CDR3 is 13 amino acids long. Per the germline V gene, CDR1 is SGHAT and CDR2 is FQNNGV. V lost 1 base to trimming and J lost 2 bases, with 6 bases between them. The CDR3 loop reads CASSLVPPYEQYF. CDR3 DNA sequence: TGTGCCAGCAGCTTAGTTCCTCCCTACGAGCAGTACTTC.

This clone was found once. The chain recombines TRBV9 with TRBJ1-6; the D is unclear. Germline V lookup: CDR1 SGDLS, CDR2 YYNGEE. The CDR3 length is 14 residues. V dropped 4 bases and J dropped 7 bases, with 12 bases sitting between them. In DNA, the CDR3 is TGTGCCAGCAGCTCGCAGGTCCAAAATTCACCCCTCCACTTT. Protein sequence: CASSSQVQNSPLHF.

The V gene is TRBV9, the J gene TRBJ1-4, with TRBD1 matching over 9 bases. Unmatched junction bases numbered 18, after V lost 4 bases and J lost 8 bases. The CDR3 is made up of 18 amino acids. Germline loops: CDR1 SGDLS, CDR2 YYNGEE. CDR3 amino acids: CASSSPSGQGGAGEKLFF. CDR3 DNA sequence: TGTGCCAGCAGCTCGCCTTCGGGACAGGGAGGGGCCGGCGAAAAACTGTTTTTT.

The chain employs TRBV6-5 and TRBJ1-2, with a weak D call TRBD1 (5 bases). Germline V gene data show CDR1 as MNHEY and CDR2 as SVGAGI. V was trimmed by 2 bases and J by 3 bases, leaving 10 bases between them. The length of the CDR3 is 14 residues. The DNA of the CDR3 is TGTGCCAGCAGTTACGTAGGGGAAGACTATGGCTACACCTTC. This sequence encodes CASSYVGEDYGYTF.

The chain combines TRBV30 with TRBJ1-3, with 8 bases fitting TRBD1. CDR3 size: 14 residues. J gave up 3 bases and V 5 bases, and 6 bases lay outside the gene matches. Germline V gives CDR1 GTSNPN, CDR2 SVGIG (reference sequence). The DNA for the CDR3 is TGTGCCTGGTTGGGACAGGACCATGGAAACACCATATATTTT. Translation: CAWLGQDHGNTIYF.

On this clone itself: Germline is not matched at one junction end, which may reflect a read error. V gene TRBV10-3 combines with J gene TRBJ1-4; D may be TRBD1 (6 bases). Germline CDR1 reads ENHRY; CDR2 reads SYGVKD. The CDR3 consists of 12 residues. CDR3 protein: CAISERDTLRLF. In DNA, the CDR3 is TGTGCCATCAGTGAAAGGGACACCCTCCGGCTTTTT.

CDR3 sequence (DNA): TGTGCCAGCAGCTTAGGGACTAGCGGGGGGGCCTGGGGAGAGACCCAGTACTTC. The encoded protein is CASSLGTSGGAWGETQYF. The genes are TRBV7-6 and TRBJ2-5; 15 bases fit TRBD2. CDR3 length equals 18 residues. Germline trimming cut 1 base from V and 4 bases from J; bases unmatched to any gene: 7. Germline V lookup: CDR1 SGHVS, CDR2 FNYEAQ.

In this sample, this clone turned up a few times. The rearrangement joins TRBV6-5 to TRBJ2-1, with TRBD1 identical over 8 bases. Germline trimming cut 2 bases from V and 12 bases from J; bases unmatched to any gene: 12. The CDR3 covers 15 residues. CDR1 MNHEY and CDR2 SVGAGI come from the germline V gene. CDR3 in amino acids: CASSYRDRQGLGQFF. The CDR3 coding sequence is TGTGCCAGCAGTTACAGGGACAGGCAGGGGTTGGGGCAGTTCTTC.

This rearrangement joins TRBV19 to TRBJ1-5; TRBD1 agrees at 9 bases. The germline CDR1 and CDR2 sequences are LNHDA and SQIVND (reference sequence). V was pared by 3 bases and J by 7 bases, with 4 bases of the junction left unmatched. CDR3 length: 14 amino acids. CDR3 bases: TGTGCCAGTAGTATGCAAACAGGGGGCCAGCCCCAGCATTTT. Its translation is CASSMQTGGQPQHF.

V gene TRBV5-1 combines with J gene TRBJ2-6; 13 bases agree with TRBD2. The length of the CDR3 is 19 residues. V was pared by 4 bases and J by 0 bases, with 7 bases of the junction left unmatched. CDR1 is SGHRS, CDR2 YFSETQ, per germline. The CDR3 DNA reads TGCGCCAGCAGCCGTCTAGGGACTAGCGGGGTCTCTGGGGCCAACGTCCTGACTTTC. It translates to CASSRLGTSGVSGANVLTF. The full variable domain, with the rest looked up from reference TRBV5-1 and TRBJ2-6, is KAGVTQTPRYLIKTRGQQVTLSCSPISGHRSVSWYQQTPGQGLQFLFEYFSETQRNKGNFPGRFSGRQFSNSRSEMNVSTLELGDSALYLCASSRLGTSGVSGANVLTFGAGSRLTVL.

The V gene is TRBV27, the J gene TRBJ2-5, with D possibly being TRBD1 (6 bases). Germline values: CDR1 MNHEY, CDR2 SMNVEV (reference sequence). The CDR3 contains 12 residues. Trimming removed 6 bases from V and 2 bases from J, with 7 bases in between. In DNA form, the CDR3 reads TGTGCCAGCAGAGGACAGCAAGAGACCCAGTACTTC. Protein: CASRGQQETQYF.

The rearrangement joins TRBV5-1 to TRBJ2-7; 8 nucleotides match TRBD1. Germline V gene lookup returns CDR1 SGHRS and CDR2 YFSETQ. With V trimmed by 5 bases and J by 6 bases, 16 bases remained unmatched. The CDR3 consists of 16 residues. The CDR3 DNA is TGCGCCAGCAGGCCCGAAGCCGGACAGGGTGTTTCCGAGCAGTACTTC. Protein product: CASRPEAGQGVSEQYF.

V gene TRBV7-6 combines with J gene TRBJ1-4; 9 bases map to TRBD1. V lost 5 bases and J lost 6; bases outside the gene matches: 4. Germline CDR1 SGHVS, CDR2 FNYEAQ. The CDR3 totals 14 residues. The CDR3 coding sequence is TGTGCCAGCAGCCCAGGGACAGGGTATGAAAAACTGTTTTTT. It codes for CASSPGTGYEKLFF.

The genes are TRBV30 and TRBJ1-5; D ambiguous. Trimming pared 4 bases from V and 0 bases from J, leaving 10 bases between. CDR3 length equals 14 residues. The germline gives CDR1 GTSNPN, CDR2 SVGIG (reference sequence). This CDR3 reads CAWTGSNSNQPQHF. The DNA for the CDR3 is TGTGCCTGGACGGGAAGTAATAGCAATCAGCCCCAGCATTTT.

The CDR3 is CSVVPSATGELFF. CDR3 in DNA: TGCAGCGTTGTTCCTAGCGCAACCGGGGAGCTGTTTTTT. The rearrangement joins TRBV29-1 to TRBJ2-2; TRBD2 might be the D (6 bases). The CDR3 loop spans 13 amino acids. The ends were cut back, 4 bases at V and 5 bases at J, with 11 bases in the middle. Per the germline V gene, CDR1 is SQVTM and CDR2 is ANQGSEA.

CDR3 amino acids: CASSPETGRNTEAFF. In DNA, the CDR3 is TGTGCCAGCTCACCGGAAACAGGGAGGAACACTGAAGCTTTCTTT. The chain carries TRBV18 and TRBJ1-1; maybe TRBD1 (6 bases). Germline V gives CDR1 KGHSH, CDR2 LQKENI. The CDR3 runs to 15 residues. V lost 3 bases to trimming and J lost 1 base, with 12 bases between them.